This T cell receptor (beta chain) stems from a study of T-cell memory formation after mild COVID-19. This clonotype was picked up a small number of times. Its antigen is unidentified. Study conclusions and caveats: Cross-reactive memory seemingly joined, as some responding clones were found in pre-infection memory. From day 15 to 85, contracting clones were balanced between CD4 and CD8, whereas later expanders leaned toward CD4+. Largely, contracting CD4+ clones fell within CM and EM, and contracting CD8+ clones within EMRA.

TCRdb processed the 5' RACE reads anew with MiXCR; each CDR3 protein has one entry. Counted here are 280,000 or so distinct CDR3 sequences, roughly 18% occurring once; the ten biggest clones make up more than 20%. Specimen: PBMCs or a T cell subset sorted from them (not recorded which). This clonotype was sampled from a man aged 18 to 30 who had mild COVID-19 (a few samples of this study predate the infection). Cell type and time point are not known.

As DNA, the CDR3 is TGCGCCAGCAGCCAAGATTACCGTAATAGCGAAAAACTGTTTTTT. This translates into CASSQDYRNSEKLFF. The V gene is TRBV4-3, the J gene TRBJ1-4; D call uncertain. The CDR3 contains 15 residues. The V gene lost 0 bases and the J gene lost 8 bases, with 13 bases spanning the gap. Germline V CDR1 and CDR2: LGHNA, YSLEER.